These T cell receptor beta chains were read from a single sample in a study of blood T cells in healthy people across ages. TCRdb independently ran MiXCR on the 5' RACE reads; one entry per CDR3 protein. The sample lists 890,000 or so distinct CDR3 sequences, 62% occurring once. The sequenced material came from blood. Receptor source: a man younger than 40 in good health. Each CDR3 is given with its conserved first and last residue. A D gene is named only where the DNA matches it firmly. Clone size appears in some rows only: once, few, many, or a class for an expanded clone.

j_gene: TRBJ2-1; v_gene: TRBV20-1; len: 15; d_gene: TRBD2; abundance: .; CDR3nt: TGCAGTGCTAGAAAATCTAGCGGGGTATTCAATGAGCAGTTCTTC; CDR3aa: CSARKSSGVFNEQFF
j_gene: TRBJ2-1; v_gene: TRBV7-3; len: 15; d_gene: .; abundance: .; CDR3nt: TGTGCCAGCAGCTTATCTTGGCAGGGGTACAATGAGCAGTTCTTC; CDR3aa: CASSLSWQGYNEQFF
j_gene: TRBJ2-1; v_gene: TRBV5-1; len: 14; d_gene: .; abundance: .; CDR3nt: TGCGCCAGCAGCTTGGGACAGAAATACAATGAGCAGTTCTTC; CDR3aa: CASSLGQKYNEQFF
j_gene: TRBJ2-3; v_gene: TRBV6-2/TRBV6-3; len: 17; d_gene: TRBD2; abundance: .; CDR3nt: TGTGCCAGCAGTTCCTCAAGGACTAGCGGATTCACAGATACGCAGTATTTT; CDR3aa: CASSSSRTSGFTDTQYF
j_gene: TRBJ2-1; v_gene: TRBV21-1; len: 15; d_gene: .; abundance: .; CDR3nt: TGTGCCAGCAGCCCCCCGGGACAGGGGGTAGGTGAGCAGTTCTTC; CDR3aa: CASSPPGQGVGEQFF
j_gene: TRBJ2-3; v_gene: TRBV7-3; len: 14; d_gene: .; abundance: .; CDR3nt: TGTGCCAGCAGCACAAATATAGGCACAGATACGCAGTATTTT; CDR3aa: CASSTNIGTDTQYF
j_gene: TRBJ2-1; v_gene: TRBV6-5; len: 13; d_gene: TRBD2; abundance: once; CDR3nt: TGTGCCAGCGGCCGGACTAGTGTCAATGAGCAGTTCTTC; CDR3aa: CASGRTSVNEQFF
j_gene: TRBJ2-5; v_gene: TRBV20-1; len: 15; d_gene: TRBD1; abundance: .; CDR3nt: TGCAGTGCTAGAGTTCCGGGGACAGGCCAAGAGACCCAGTACTTC; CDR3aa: CSARVPGTGQETQYF
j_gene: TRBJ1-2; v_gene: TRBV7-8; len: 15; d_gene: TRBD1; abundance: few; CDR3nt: TGTGCCAGCAGCCCAGACGGGACAGCCCCCTATGGCTACACCTTC; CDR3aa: CASSPDGTAPYGYTF
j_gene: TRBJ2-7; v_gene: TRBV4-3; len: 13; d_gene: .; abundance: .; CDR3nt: TGCGCCAGCAGCCCCTCGGAGTCCTACGAGCAGTACTTC; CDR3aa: CASSPSESYEQYF
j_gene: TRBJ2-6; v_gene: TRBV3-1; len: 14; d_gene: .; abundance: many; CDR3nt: TGTGCCAGCAGCCAAGCCCCTGGGGCCAACGTCCTGACTTTC; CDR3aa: CASSQAPGANVLTF
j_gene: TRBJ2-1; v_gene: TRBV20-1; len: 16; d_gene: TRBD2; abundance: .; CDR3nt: TGCAGTGCTAGAGATGGGCTAGCGGGGGCCTACAGTGAGCAGTTCTTC; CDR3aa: CSARDGLAGAYSEQFF
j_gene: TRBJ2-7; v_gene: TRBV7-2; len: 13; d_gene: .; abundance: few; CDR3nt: TGTGCCAGCAGCTTAGCAGTTACCTACGAGCAGTACTTC; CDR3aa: CASSLAVTYEQYF
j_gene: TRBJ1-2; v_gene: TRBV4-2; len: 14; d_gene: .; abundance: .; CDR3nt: TGTGCCAGCAGCCAAGATCTCGCAGGTTTAGGCTACACCTTC; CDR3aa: CASSQDLAGLGYTF
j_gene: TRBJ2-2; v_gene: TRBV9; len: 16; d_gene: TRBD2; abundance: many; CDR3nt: TGTGCCAGCAGCCTTTCCGGGGGGGGAAACACCGGGGAGCTGTTTTTT; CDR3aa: CASSLSGGGNTGELFF
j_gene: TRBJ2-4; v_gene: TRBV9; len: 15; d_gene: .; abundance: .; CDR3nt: TGTGCCAGCAGCTTTACCGGGTCCGCGGGCAACATTCAGTACTTC; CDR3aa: CASSFTGSAGNIQYF
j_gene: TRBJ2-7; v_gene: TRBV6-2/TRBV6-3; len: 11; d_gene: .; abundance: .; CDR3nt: TGTGCCAGCGTAAGTTCCTACGAGCAGTACTTC; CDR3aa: CASVSSYEQYF
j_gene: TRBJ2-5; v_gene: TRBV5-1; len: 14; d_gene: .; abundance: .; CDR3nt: TGCGCCAGCAGCTCCGGGACGGCGGCGGAGACCCAGTACTTC; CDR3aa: CASSSGTAAETQYF
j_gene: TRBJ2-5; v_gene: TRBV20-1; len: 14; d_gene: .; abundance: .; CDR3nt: TGCAGTGCTAGTCCGCCGACAGTAGGAGAGACCCAGTACTTC; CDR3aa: CSASPPTVGETQYF
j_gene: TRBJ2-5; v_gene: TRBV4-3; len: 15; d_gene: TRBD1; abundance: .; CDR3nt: TGCGCCAGCAGCCAAGTGGGGGACAGGGAGAAGACCCAGTACTTC; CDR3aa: CASSQVGDREKTQYF
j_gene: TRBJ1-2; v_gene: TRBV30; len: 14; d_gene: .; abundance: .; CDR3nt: TGTGCCTGGACCGACATGGGGGTATACTATGGCTACACCTTC; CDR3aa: CAWTDMGVYYGYTF
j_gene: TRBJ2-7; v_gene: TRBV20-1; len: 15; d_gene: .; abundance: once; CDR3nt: TGCAGTCCATCCACAGGACCCAACGTAATTTACGAGCAGTACTTC; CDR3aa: CSPSTGPNVIYEQYF
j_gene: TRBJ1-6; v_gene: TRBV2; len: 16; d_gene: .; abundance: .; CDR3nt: TGTGCCAGCAGTGATAAAGATCGGGAATTAAATTCACCCCTCCACTTT; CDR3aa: CASSDKDRELNSPLHF
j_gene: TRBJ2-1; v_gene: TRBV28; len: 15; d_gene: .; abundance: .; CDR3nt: TGTGCCAGCAGTTTCAACCCCCGGGTCCACAATGAGCAGTTCTTC; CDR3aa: CASSFNPRVHNEQFF
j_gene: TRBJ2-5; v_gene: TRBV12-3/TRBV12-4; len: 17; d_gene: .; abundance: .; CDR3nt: TGTGCCAGCAGTCCCCCGAAGGGTCCCTTGTACCAAGAGACCCAGTACTTC; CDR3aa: CASSPPKGPLYQETQYF
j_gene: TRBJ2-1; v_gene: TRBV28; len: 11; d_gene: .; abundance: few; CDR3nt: TGTGCCAGCACCCTGGTTAATGAGCAGTTCTTC; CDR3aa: CASTLVNEQFF
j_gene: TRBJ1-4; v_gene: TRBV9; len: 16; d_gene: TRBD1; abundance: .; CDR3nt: TGTGCCATCAGCGCCACGGCGGGACAGGGGAATGAAAAACTGTTTTTT; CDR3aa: CAISATAGQGNEKLFF
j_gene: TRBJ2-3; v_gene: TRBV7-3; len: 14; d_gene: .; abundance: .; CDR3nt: TGTGCCAGCAGCGATCGGTCTATCACAGATACGCAGTATTTT; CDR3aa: CASSDRSITDTQYF
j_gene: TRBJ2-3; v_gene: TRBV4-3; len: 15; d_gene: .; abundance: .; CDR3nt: TGCGCCAGCAGCCAAGAGGTGGGGGGGCCAGATACGCAGTATTTT; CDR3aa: CASSQEVGGPDTQYF
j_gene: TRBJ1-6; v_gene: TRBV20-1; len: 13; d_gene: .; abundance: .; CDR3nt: TGCAGTGTCTCGAGCTCCTATAATTCACCCCTCCACTTT; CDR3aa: CSVSSSYNSPLHF
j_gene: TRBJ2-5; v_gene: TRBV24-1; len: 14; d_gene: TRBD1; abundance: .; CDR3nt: TGTGCCACCAGTGACACGACAGGGGAAGAGACCCAGTACTTC; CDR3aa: CATSDTTGEETQYF
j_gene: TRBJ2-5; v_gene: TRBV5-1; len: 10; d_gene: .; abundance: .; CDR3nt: TGCGCCAGCAGAAACAGGACCCAGTACTTC; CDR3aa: CASRNRTQYF
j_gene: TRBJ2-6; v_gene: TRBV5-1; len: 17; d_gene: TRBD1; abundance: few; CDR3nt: TGCGCCAGCAGCTCGGGACAGGCATCGTCCGGGGCCAACGTCCTGACTTTC; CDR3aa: CASSSGQASSGANVLTF
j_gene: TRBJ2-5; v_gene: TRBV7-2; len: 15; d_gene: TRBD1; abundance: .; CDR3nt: TGTGCCAGCAGCTCGGACAGGGGAGCCCAAGAGACCCAGTACTTC; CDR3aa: CASSSDRGAQETQYF
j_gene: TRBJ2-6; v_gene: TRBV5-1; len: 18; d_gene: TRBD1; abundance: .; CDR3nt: TGCGCCAGCAGCTCCGGGACAGGGGACTTCTCTGGGGCCAACGTCCTGACTTTC; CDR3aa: CASSSGTGDFSGANVLTF
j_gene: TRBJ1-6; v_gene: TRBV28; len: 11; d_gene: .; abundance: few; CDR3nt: TGTGCCAGCAGTCCATGGGGACCCCTCCACTTT; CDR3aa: CASSPWGPLHF
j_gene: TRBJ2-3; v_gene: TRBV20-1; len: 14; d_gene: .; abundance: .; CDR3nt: TGCAGTGCTGTGGACGCCGAGCCCACAGATACGCAGTATTTT; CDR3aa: CSAVDAEPTDTQYF
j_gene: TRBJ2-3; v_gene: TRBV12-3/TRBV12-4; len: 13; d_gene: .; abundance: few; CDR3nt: TGTGCCAGCAGCCGGGGCGTCACAGATACGCAGTATTTT; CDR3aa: CASSRGVTDTQYF
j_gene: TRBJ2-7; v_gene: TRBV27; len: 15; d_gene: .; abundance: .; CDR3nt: TGTGCCAGCAGCCTAACCGCAGTGACGCCCTACGAGCAGTACTTC; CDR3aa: CASSLTAVTPYEQYF
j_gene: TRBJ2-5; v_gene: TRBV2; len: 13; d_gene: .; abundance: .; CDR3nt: TGTGCCAGCACCACAGAACTACAAGAGACCCAGTACTTC; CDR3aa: CASTTELQETQYF
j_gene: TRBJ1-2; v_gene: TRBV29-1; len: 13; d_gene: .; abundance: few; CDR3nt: TGCAGCGTCGGGTGGCAGGGGACGTATGGCTACACCTTC; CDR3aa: CSVGWQGTYGYTF
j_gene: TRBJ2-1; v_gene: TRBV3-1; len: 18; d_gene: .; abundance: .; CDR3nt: TGTGCCAGCAGCCAAGCCCCTCATCGAAGCCCCAAGATCGATGAGCAGTTCTTC; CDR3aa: CASSQAPHRSPKIDEQFF
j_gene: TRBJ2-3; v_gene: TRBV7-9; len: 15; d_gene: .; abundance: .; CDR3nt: TGTGCCAGCAGCCCGGGCCCCCATCTTGGAGATACGCAGTATTTT; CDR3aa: CASSPGPHLGDTQYF